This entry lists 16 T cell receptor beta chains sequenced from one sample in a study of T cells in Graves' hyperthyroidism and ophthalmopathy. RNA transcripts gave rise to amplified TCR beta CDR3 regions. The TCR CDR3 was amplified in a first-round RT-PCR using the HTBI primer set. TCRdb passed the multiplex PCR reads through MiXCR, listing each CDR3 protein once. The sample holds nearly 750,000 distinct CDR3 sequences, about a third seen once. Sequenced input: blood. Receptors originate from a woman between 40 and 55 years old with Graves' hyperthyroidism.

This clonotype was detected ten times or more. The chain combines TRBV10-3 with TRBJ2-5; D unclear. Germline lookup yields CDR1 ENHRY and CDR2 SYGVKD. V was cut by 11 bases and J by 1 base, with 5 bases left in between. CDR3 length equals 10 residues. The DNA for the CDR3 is TGTGCCGCAGGCCAAGAGACCCAGTACTTC. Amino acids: CAAGQETQYF.

CDR3 loop: CATSSLAHGGYTF. The DNA of the CDR3 is TGTGCCACCAGCAGTTTAGCGCACGGTGGCTACACCTTC. The V call is TRBV15, the J call TRBJ1-2, with unresolved D. Trimming cost V 3 bases and J 7 bases, with 12 bases left between them. Germline V gene data show CDR1 as LNHNV and CDR2 as YYDKDF (reference sequence). The CDR3 is 13 amino acids.

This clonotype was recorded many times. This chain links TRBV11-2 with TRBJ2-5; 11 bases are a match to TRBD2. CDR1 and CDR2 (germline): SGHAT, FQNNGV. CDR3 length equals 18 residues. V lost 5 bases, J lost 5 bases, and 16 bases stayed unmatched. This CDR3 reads CASSDTTTSGTTMETQYF. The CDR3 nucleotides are TGTGCCAGCAGCGACACCACGACTAGCGGGACTACAATGGAGACCCAGTACTTC.

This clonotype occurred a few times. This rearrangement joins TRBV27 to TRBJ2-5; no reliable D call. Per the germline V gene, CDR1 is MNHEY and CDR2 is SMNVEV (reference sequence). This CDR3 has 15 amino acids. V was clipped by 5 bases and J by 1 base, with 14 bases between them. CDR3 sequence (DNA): TGTGCCAGCAGTGTGACTCCGGGTCCCCAAGAGACCCAGTACTTC. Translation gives CASSVTPGPQETQYF.

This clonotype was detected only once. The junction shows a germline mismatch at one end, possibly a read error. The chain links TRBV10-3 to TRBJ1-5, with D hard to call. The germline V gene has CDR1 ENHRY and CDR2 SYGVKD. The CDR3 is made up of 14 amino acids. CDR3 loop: CASSEGRPGQPQHF. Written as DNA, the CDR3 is TGTGCCAGCAGTGAGGGCCGCCCGGGTCAGCCCCAGCATTTT.

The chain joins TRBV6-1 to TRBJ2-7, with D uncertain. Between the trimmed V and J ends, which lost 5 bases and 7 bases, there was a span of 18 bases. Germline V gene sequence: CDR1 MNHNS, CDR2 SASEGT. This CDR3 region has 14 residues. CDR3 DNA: TGTGCCAGCAGTCCTAGGCGCAGTTACAATGAGCAGTACTTC. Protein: CASSPRRSYNEQYF.

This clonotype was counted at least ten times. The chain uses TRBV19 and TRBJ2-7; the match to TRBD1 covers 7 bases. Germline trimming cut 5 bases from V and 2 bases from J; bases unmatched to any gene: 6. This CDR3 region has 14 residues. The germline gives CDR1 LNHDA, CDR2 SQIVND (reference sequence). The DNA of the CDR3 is TGTGCCAGTAGTGCCGGGGACAGTGCCTACGAGCAGTACTTC. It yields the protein CASSAGDSAYEQYF.

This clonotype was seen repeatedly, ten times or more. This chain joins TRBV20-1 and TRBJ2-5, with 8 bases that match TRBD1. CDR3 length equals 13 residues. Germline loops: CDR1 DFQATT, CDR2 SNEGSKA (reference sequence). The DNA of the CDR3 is TGCAGCAGTTACAGGGGGGAACAAGAGACCCAGTACTTC. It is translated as CSSYRGEQETQYF.

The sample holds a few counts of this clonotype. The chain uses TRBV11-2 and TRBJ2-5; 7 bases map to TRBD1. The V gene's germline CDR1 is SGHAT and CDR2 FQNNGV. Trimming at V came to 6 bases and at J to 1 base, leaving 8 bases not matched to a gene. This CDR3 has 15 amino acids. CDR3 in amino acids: CASSDRATAQETQYF. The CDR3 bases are TGTGCCAGCAGTGACAGGGCCACGGCCCAAGAGACCCAGTACTTC.

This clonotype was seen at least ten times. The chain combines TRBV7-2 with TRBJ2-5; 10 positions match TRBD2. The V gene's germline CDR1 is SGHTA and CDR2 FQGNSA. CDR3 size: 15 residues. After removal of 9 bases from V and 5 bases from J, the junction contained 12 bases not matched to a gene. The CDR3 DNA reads TGTGCCAGTTCTAAGAGCGGGAGGGCCCTGGAGACCCAGTACTTC. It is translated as CASSKSGRALETQYF.

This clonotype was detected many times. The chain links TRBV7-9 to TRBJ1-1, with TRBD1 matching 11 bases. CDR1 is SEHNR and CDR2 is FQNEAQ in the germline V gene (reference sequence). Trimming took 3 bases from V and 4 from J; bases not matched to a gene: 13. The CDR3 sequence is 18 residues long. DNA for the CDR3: TGTGCCAGCAGCTTTAGACTCGGACAGGGGGCTGGGCGCACTGAAGCTTTCTTT. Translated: CASSFRLGQGAGRTEAFF.

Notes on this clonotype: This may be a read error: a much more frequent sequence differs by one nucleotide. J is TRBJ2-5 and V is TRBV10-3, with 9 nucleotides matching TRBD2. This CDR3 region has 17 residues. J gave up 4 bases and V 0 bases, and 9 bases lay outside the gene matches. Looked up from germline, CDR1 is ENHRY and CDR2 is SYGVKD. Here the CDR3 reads CAISESTRLAARETQYF. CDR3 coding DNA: TGTGCCATCAGTGAGTCGACCCGACTAGCGGCACGAGAGACCCAGTACTTC.

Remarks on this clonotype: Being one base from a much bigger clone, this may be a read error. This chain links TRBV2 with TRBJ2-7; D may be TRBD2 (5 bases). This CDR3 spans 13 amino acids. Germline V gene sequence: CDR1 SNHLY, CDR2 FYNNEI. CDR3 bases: TGTGCCAGCGGAATAGCGCTCTCCTACGGGCAGTACTTC. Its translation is CASGIALSYGQYF.

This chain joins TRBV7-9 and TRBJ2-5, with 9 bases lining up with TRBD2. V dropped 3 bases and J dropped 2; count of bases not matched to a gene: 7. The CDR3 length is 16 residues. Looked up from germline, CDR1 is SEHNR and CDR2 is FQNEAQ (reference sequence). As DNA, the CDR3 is TGTGCCAGCAGCTTGATGGCGGGAGGGCCACAAGAGACCCAGTACTTC. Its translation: CASSLMAGGPQETQYF.

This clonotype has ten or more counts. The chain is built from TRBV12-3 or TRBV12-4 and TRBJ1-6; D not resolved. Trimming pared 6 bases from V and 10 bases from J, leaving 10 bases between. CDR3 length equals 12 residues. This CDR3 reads CASRVGESPLHF. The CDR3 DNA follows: TGTGCCAGCAGGGTAGGAGAGTCACCCCTCCACTTT.

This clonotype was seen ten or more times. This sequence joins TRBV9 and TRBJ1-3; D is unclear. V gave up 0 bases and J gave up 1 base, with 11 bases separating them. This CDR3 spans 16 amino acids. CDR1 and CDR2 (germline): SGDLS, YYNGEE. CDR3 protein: CASSVGGFGSGNTIYF. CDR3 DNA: TGTGCCAGCAGCGTAGGAGGGTTCGGGTCTGGAAACACCATATATTTT.